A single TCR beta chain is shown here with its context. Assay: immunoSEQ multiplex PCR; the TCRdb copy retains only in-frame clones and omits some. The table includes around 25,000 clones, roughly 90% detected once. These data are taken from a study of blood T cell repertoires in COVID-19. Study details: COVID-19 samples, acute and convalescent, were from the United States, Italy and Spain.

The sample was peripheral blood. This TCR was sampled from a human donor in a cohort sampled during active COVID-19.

The CDR3 loop reads CASSLGPSQPQHF. CDR3 nucleotides: TGTGCCAGCAGTTTGGGGCCGAGTCAGCCCCAGCATTTT. The chain couples TRBV27 to TRBJ1-5, with D perhaps TRBD1 (5 bases). Trimming cost V 3 bases and J 6 bases, with 9 bases left between them. This CDR3 is 13 amino acids long. Per germline, CDR1 MNHEY and CDR2 SMNVEV (reference sequence).